Listed below are T cell receptor beta chains from one sample, sequenced in a study of molecular identifiers for immune sequencing clone quantification. MiXCR was run by TCRdb on the PCR reads, yielding one entry per CDR3 protein. The sample carries about 640,000 distinct CDR3 sequences, nearly 20% recorded once. Sequenced input: naive CD8+ T cells from blood, with Jurkat cell RNA spiked in. These receptors all stem from a human donor in good health. Some libraries in this study had Jurkat cell RNA spiked in. Both conserved end residues are part of each CDR3. The D gene is left open where the match is weak. Clone size is given for some rows only: seen once, a few or many times, or a class if the clone is expanded.

few	TRBD2	TRBV12-3/TRBV12-4	TRBJ2-2	TGTGCCAGCAGTTCTAGCGGGAGTTACACCGGGGAGCTGTTTTTT	CASSSSGSYTGELFF
many	TRBD2	TRBV5-6	TRBJ2-3	TGTGCCAGCAGCTTCCCGCCCGGGGGGACGCGCACAGATACGCAGTATTTT	CASSFPPGGTRTDTQYF
few	NA	TRBV4-1	TRBJ2-1	TGCGCCAGCAGCCAAGATCGTGTCGTAGGCCTTTTAGGAAGCTCCTACAATGAGCAGTTCTTC	CASSQDRVVGLLGSSYNEQFF
many	NA	TRBV7-9	TRBJ1-5	TGTGCCAGCAGCACAGACAGGTTCGTCGGTCAGCCCCAGCATTTT	CASSTDRFVGQPQHF
many	NA	TRBV19	TRBJ1-5	TGTGCCAGTAGTCTGGCAGTTAGAGAGCCCCAGCATTTT	CASSLAVREPQHF
few	NA	TRBV20-1	TRBJ1-1	TGCAGTGCTAGACGGGGTTTCACTGAAGCTTTCTTT	CSARRGFTEAFF
few	NA	TRBV27	TRBJ1-6	TGTGCCAGCAGTTTATCAGGGATCAGGACCCTCCACTTT	CASSLSGIRTLHF
many	TRBD2	TRBV7-9	TRBJ2-1	TGTGCCAGCAGCTTAGCCCAGCGGGGTAACAATGAGCAGTTCTTC	CASSLAQRGNNEQFF
few	NA	TRBV19	TRBJ2-2	TGTGCCAGTAGTATGGTGGGCTCCACCGGGGAGCTGTTTTTT	CASSMVGSTGELFF
many	TRBD1	TRBV12-3/TRBV12-4	TRBJ2-3	TGTGCCAGCAGTTTGGGGCAGGGGGCCGTAGATACGCAGTATTTT	CASSLGQGAVDTQYF
many	NA	TRBV29-1	TRBJ2-1	TGCAGCGTTGAAGTCCCGGCCCCTGCGGGCGATGGTCTTGAGCAGTTCTTC	CSVEVPAPAGDGLEQFF
NA	TRBD2	TRBV6-1	TRBJ2-3	TGTGCCAGCAGTGCGCGGGGGGCGGGGACAGATACGCAGTATTTT	CASSARGAGTDTQYF
many	TRBD2	TRBV4-1	TRBJ2-1	TGCGCCAGCAGCCAAGTCCCTAGCGGAGTATACAATGAGCAGTTCTTC	CASSQVPSGVYNEQFF
many	TRBD1	TRBV4-3	TRBJ1-6	TGCGCCAGCAGCCAAGATAGTCAAGGGGGCTATTCACCCCTCCACTTT	CASSQDSQGGYSPLHF
many	NA	TRBV24-1	TRBJ1-5	TGTGCCACCAGCACAGGCTATAGCAATCAGCCCCAGCATTTT	CATSTGYSNQPQHF
few	NA	TRBV19	TRBJ2-5	TGTGCCAGTAGTATCGGGCGGTTCGTGGCCCAGTACTTC	CASSIGRFVAQYF
many	NA	TRBV28	TRBJ2-2	TGTGCCAGCAGTTTAGCGTCGGTTGTCGGAGAATACACCGGGGAGCTGTTTTTT	CASSLASVVGEYTGELFF
many	NA	TRBV25-1	TRBJ1-1	TGTGCCAGTCAAAGACAGAACACTGAAGCTTTCTTT	CASQRQNTEAFF
NA	NA	TRBV5-4	TRBJ2-2	TGTGCCAGCAGCTTGAGGACAAGAGGCACCGGGGAGCTGTTTTTT	CASSLRTRGTGELFF
many	NA	TRBV5-6	TRBJ1-5	TGTGCCAGCAGCTTCGGACAAGGACCATATAGCAATCAGCCCCAGCATTTT	CASSFGQGPYSNQPQHF
many	NA	TRBV25-1	TRBJ2-7	TGTGCCAGCAGTAGAGAGGGGCCCGGGCACGAGCAGTACTTC	CASSREGPGHEQYF
NA	NA	TRBV6-2/TRBV6-3	TRBJ1-4	TGTGCCAGCAGTTCTCTGACAGGAGAATCTAATGAAAAACTGTTTTTT	CASSSLTGESNEKLFF
many	NA	TRBV6-2/TRBV6-3	TRBJ1-2	TGTGCCAGCAGTTATGCCGGCTATGGCTACACCTTC	CASSYAGYGYTF
many	NA	TRBV30	TRBJ2-7	TGTGCCTGGAGTGTAATCTCCTACGAGCAGTACTTC	CAWSVISYEQYF
NA	TRBD1	TRBV19	TRBJ1-1	TGTGCCAGTAGTGGGGGACAGTTGCCAGCTTTCTTT	CASSGGQLPAFF
many	NA	TRBV19	TRBJ1-4	TGTGCCAGTAGCGTTGATGAAAAACTGTTTTTT	CASSVDEKLFF
many	TRBD1	TRBV19	TRBJ2-7	TGTGCCAGTAGTATTGGGACAGGCCCCTACGAGCAGTACTTC	CASSIGTGPYEQYF
many	NA	TRBV27	TRBJ2-7	TGTGCCAGCAGTCCACAACACGTACAGGGAACCTACGAGCAGTACTTC	CASSPQHVQGTYEQYF
few	TRBD2	TRBV19	TRBJ2-7	TGTGCCAGTAGACTAGCGGAGGGGGCCTACGAGCAGTACTTC	CASRLAEGAYEQYF
NA	TRBD2	TRBV27	TRBJ2-5	TGTGCCAGCAGTTACTCTTGGACTAGCGGGAGTATTATCCAAGAGACCCAGTACTTC	CASSYSWTSGSIIQETQYF
many	NA	TRBV19	TRBJ1-5	TGTGCCAGTAGTGCGGTGTGGAATCAGCCCCAGCATTTT	CASSAVWNQPQHF
NA	NA	TRBV19	TRBJ1-5	TGTGCCAGTAGGATCCGGGACGGGAGCAATCAGCCCCAGCATTTT	CASRIRDGSNQPQHF
few	NA	TRBV27	TRBJ1-2	TGTGCCAGCAGTTTAAGCGGGGTAGCTGGCTACACCTTC	CASSLSGVAGYTF
many	TRBD2	TRBV9	TRBJ2-3	TGTGCCAGCAGCGCGCCCCCAGCGGGGGAAAGCACAGATACGCAGTATTTT	CASSAPPAGESTDTQYF
many	TRBD1	TRBV4-3	TRBJ2-1	TGCGCCAGCAGCAAAAGGGACAGGGGCAATGAGCAGTTCTTC	CASSKRDRGNEQFF
few	NA	TRBV20-1	TRBJ2-7	TGCAGTGCGCCCCTGATTTACGAGCAGTACTTC	CSAPLIYEQYF
many	TRBD2	TRBV10-3	TRBJ2-3	TGTGCCATCAGTGAGGAGCGGGGGGGCACAGATACGCAGTATTTT	CAISEERGGTDTQYF